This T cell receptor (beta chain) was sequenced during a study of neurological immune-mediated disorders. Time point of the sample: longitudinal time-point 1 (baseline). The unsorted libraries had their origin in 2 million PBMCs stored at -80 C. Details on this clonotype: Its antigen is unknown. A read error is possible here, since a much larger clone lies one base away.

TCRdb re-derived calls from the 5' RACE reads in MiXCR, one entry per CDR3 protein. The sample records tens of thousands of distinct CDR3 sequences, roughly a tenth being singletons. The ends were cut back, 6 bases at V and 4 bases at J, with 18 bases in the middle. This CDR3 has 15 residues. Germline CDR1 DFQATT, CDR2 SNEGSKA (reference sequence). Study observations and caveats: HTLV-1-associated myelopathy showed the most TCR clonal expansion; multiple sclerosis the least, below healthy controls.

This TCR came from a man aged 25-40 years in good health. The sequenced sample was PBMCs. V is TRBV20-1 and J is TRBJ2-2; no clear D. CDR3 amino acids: CSAELRSVSTGELFF. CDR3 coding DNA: TGCAGTGCCGAATTAAGGTCGGTGAGCACCGGGGAGCTGTTTTTT.